Each of the 16 T cell receptor beta chains below was sequenced from the same sample in a study of shared clonotypes between healthy human individuals. CD45RO negativity and positive selection for CCR7 defined naive CD8 cells, a population that excluded terminally differentiated effector memory CD45RA+ cells. The assay was immunoSEQ multiplex PCR, and TCRdb's table has in-frame clones only and misses some. The table lists a few million clones, 80% to 95% of them singletons. Sequencing was carried out using naive CD8+ T cells from PBMCs. These receptors all come from a man in his late teens or twenties in good health. Some clones in this sample may be carry-over from other donors' samples.

The CDR3, as DNA: TGTGCCAGCAGCTTAGTAAGGGAGGGACTTGGTGAGCAGTTCTTC. It is translated as CASSLVREGLGEQFF. The chain joins TRBV7-2 to TRBJ2-1; 7 nucleotides agree with TRBD2. The trim removed 1 base at V and 9 bases at J, leaving 9 bases unmatched. This CDR3 comprises 15 residues. Germline V lookup: CDR1 SGHTA, CDR2 FQGNSA.

This sequence joins TRBV28 and TRBJ2-1; TRBD2 aligns across 8 bases. CDR3 size: 15 residues. Germline V gives CDR1 MDHEN, CDR2 SYDVKM. J gave up 8 bases and V 5 bases, and 11 bases lay outside the gene matches. CDR3 region: CASSQTGTRADEQFF. In DNA form, the CDR3 reads TGTGCCAGCAGTCAGACCGGGACTAGGGCCGATGAGCAGTTCTTC.

The chain joins TRBV27 to TRBJ2-7; either TRBD1 or TRBD2 may supply D (5 bases each). This CDR3 has 17 amino acids. The ends were cut back, 3 bases at V and 3 bases at J, with 21 bases in the middle. Germline-derived CDR1 and CDR2 are MNHEY and SMNVEV (reference sequence). The CDR3 coding sequence is TGTGCCAGCAGTTTGGGCAGGGAGCCTGTGGCGGGCTACGAGCAGTACTTC. It codes for CASSLGREPVAGYEQYF.

V gene TRBV4-1 combines with J gene TRBJ2-7, with 13 positions matching TRBD2. Germline V gene sequence: CDR1 MGHRA, CDR2 YSYEKL. The CDR3 sequence is 15 residues long. V gave up 5 bases and J gave up 5 bases; unmatched junction bases: 6. This CDR3 is CASSSTSGRLHEQYF. CDR3 sequence (DNA): TGCGCCAGCAGCTCGACTAGCGGGAGGTTGCACGAGCAGTACTTC.

V gene TRBV6-5 combines with J gene TRBJ2-1, with D hard to call. Germline loops: CDR1 MNHEY, CDR2 SVGAGI. CDR3 size: 15 residues. Trimming pared 7 bases from V and 0 bases from J, leaving 13 bases between. CDR3 nucleotides: TGTGCCAGCACCCCTTACATGAACTCCTACAATGAGCAGTTCTTC. It yields the protein CASTPYMNSYNEQFF.

This chain connects TRBV7-9 to TRBJ1-4; D gene unclear. Trimming cost V 8 bases and J 7 bases, with 17 bases left between them. CDR3 length equals 14 residues. Germline V gene lookup returns CDR1 SEHNR and CDR2 FQNEAQ (reference sequence). The CDR3 nucleotides are TGTGCCAGCCAGAGGGAGACCGGAGGTGAAAAACTGTTTTTT. Protein: CASQRETGGEKLFF. The full variable domain, rest sourced from reference TRBV7-9 and TRBJ1-4, is DTGVSQNPRHKITKRGQNVTFRCDPISEHNRLYWYRQTLGQGPEFLTYFQNEAQLEKSRLLSDRFSAERPKGSFSTLEIQRTEQGDSAMYLCASQRETGGEKLFFGSGTQLSVL.

The rearrangement links TRBV27 to TRBJ2-2, with D unclear. V was pared by 1 base and J by 0 bases, with 9 bases between. CDR1 and CDR2 (germline): MNHEY, SMNVEV (reference sequence). This CDR3 is built from 16 residues. CDR3 residues: CASSLLAETNTGELFF. The CDR3 nucleotides are TGTGCCAGCAGTTTATTGGCGGAGACGAACACCGGGGAGCTGTTTTTT.

J is TRBJ2-7 and V is TRBV27; a weak D match, TRBD2 (6 bases). Germline V gene lookup returns CDR1 MNHEY and CDR2 SMNVEV (reference sequence). The V end lost 5 bases, the J end lost 4 bases, and 21 bases lay between the germline ends. The CDR3 length is 16 residues. The CDR3 sequence: CASSPSSGEKSYEQYF. The CDR3 DNA reads TGTGCCAGCAGTCCGTCTTCGGGGGAGAAGTCTTACGAGCAGTACTTC.

About this clone itself: Additional DNA sequences in this sample encode the identical CDR3. J is TRBJ2-7 and V is TRBV28, with 7 bases that match TRBD1. The germline gives CDR1 MDHEN, CDR2 SYDVKM. CDR3 length equals 14 residues. Trimming removed 4 bases from V and 0 bases from J; junction bases left unmatched: 3. CDR3 region: CASSYRDSSYEQYF. As DNA, the CDR3 is TGTGCCAGCAGTTATCGGGACAGCTCCTACGAGCAGTACTTC.

This chain joins TRBV29-1 and TRBJ2-7; 7 positions agree with TRBD1. V gave up 6 bases and J gave up 3 bases; unmatched junction bases: 11. The CDR3 has 14 amino acids. Germline-derived CDR1 and CDR2 are SQVTM and ANQGSEA. CDR3 DNA: TGCAGCGTGGCCGATCCGGGACAGAGCTACGAGCAGTACTTC. It is translated as CSVADPGQSYEQYF.

This clone turned up a few times. The chain recombines TRBV4-1 with TRBJ2-2; D call uncertain. The CDR3 totals 16 residues. The V and J ends lost 6 bases and 3 bases respectively, with 17 bases between them. Germline CDR1 and CDR2: MGHRA and YSYEKL. CDR3 nucleotide sequence: TGCGCCAGCAGTCGAGTGGTCGTTGGGGACACCGGGGAGCTGTTTTTT. Its protein product is CASSRVVVGDTGELFF.

This clone was seen once. This chain uses TRBV19 with TRBJ2-4; TRBD2 aligns across 8 bases. Looked up from germline, CDR1 is LNHDA and CDR2 is SQIVND (reference sequence). The CDR3 has 17 amino acids. Trimming at V came to 3 bases and at J to 1 base, leaving 8 bases not matched to a gene. The CDR3: CASSIPFAGGAKNIQYF. The CDR3 bases are TGTGCCAGTAGTATCCCTTTTGCGGGAGGTGCCAAAAACATTCAGTACTTC.

V gene TRBV6-4 combines with J gene TRBJ2-7, with TRBD1 matching 10 bases. J was trimmed by 3 bases and V by 2 bases; bases with no gene match: 7. The CDR3 has 16 residues. CDR1 MRHNA and CDR2 SNTAGT come from the germline V gene. This CDR3 is CASSDTRDRGDYEQYF. The CDR3, as DNA: TGTGCCAGCAGTGACACCCGGGACAGGGGTGACTACGAGCAGTACTTC.

The chain recombines TRBV11-2 with TRBJ2-7; D call uncertain. Trimming removed 5 bases from V and 3 bases from J, with 14 bases in between. The CDR3 spans 14 residues. The germline CDR1 and CDR2 sequences are SGHAT and FQNNGV. CDR3 sequence reads: CASSTSAVFYEQYF. CDR3 nucleotides: TGTGCCAGCAGCACCAGCGCGGTTTTCTACGAGCAGTACTTC.

The DNA for the CDR3 is TGTGCCAGCAGCCACCCAGGAGGTAGGGTAGCGGGAGAAGGGGAGACCCAGTACTTC. It codes for CASSHPGGRVAGEGETQYF. The genes are TRBV9 and TRBJ2-5, with TRBD2 identical over 9 bases. The junction had 21 bases not matched to a gene; V was cut back by 4 bases and J by 5 bases. Germline values: CDR1 SGDLS, CDR2 YYNGEE. This CDR3 has 19 residues.

The chain recombines TRBV7-9 with TRBJ2-7; D possibly uses TRBD1 or TRBD2 (5 bases each). CDR3 length equals 13 residues. Trimming removed 5 bases at V and 2 bases at J, with 10 bases between. Germline V lookup: CDR1 SEHNR, CDR2 FQNEAQ (reference sequence). DNA of the CDR3: TGTGCCAGCAGCCCGGGACCGACCTACGAGCAGTACTTC. Its translation is CASSPGPTYEQYF.